This is a list of T cell receptor beta chains from one sample in a study of shared clonotypes between healthy human individuals. Profiled with immunoSEQ multiplex PCR; TCRdb holds only in-frame clones, not every one. In the table there are about 1.1 million clones, around 78% of which are singletons. Sequenced input: memory CD4+ T cells from PBMCs. The receptors were sampled from a man aged 18 to 30 in good health. Some clones in this sample may be carry-over from other donors' samples. Each CDR3 is given with its conserved first and last residue. A D gene is named only where the DNA matches it firmly. Size tells how often a clone was seen (once, few, many) or the class of an expanded clone, and some rows leave it out.

clone_size,j_call,v_call,d_call,cdr3_aa,cdr3_nt
once,TRBJ2-1,TRBV2,TRBD1,CASSGRTGSNEQFF,TGTGCCAGCAGTGGCCGGACAGGGTCCAATGAGCAGTTCTTC
NA,TRBJ1-1,TRBV5-1,NA,CASSLDRGEAFF,TGCGCCAGCAGCCTAGATAGGGGAGAAGCTTTCTTT
NA,TRBJ2-2,TRBV6-4,NA,CASSFEGNTGELFF,TGTGCCAGCAGTTTCGAGGGGAACACCGGGGAGCTGTTTTTT
NA,TRBJ2-7,TRBV27,TRBD2,CASSTSGSSYEQYF,TGTGCCAGCAGCACTAGCGGATCCTCCTACGAGCAGTACTTC
NA,TRBJ2-3,TRBV9,TRBD2,CASSVVKGLGKDTQYF,TGTGCCAGCAGCGTAGTGAAGGGACTAGGCAAAGATACGCAGTATTTT
NA,TRBJ1-2,TRBV9,TRBD1,CASSIRDSPIYGYTF,TGTGCCAGCAGCATCCGGGACAGCCCAATCTATGGCTACACCTTC
NA,TRBJ2-7,TRBV5-1,NA,CASSLAGSTGYEQYF,TGCGCCAGCAGCTTGGCCGGATCCACGGGGTACGAGCAGTACTTC
many,TRBJ2-2,TRBV7-9,NA,CASSLAGGGTGELFF,TGTGCCAGCAGTCTAGCCGGGGGCGGAACCGGGGAGCTGTTTTTT
NA,TRBJ1-4,TRBV19,NA,CATNYRFNEKLFF,TGTGCCACCAACTACAGGTTTAATGAAAAACTGTTTTTT
NA,TRBJ1-5,TRBV6-6,NA,CASSYERALVQPQHF,TGTGCCAGCAGTTACGAAAGGGCCCTCGTCCAGCCCCAGCATTTT
NA,TRBJ1-1,TRBV5-1,TRBD1,CASRGQSNTEAFF,TGCGCCAGCAGGGGACAGTCGAACACTGAAGCTTTCTTT
NA,TRBJ1-4,TRBV6-4,TRBD1,CASSERQGRKLFF,TGTGCCAGCAGTGAACGACAGGGGCGAAAACTGTTTTTT
NA,TRBJ2-6,TRBV5-1,NA,CASSSGSREANVLTF,TGCGCCAGCAGTTCCGGGTCCAGGGAGGCCAACGTCCTGACTTTC
NA,TRBJ2-5,TRBV4-2,NA,CASSQPLAAETQYF,TGTGCCAGCAGCCAACCACTAGCTGCTGAGACCCAGTACTTC
NA,TRBJ2-1,TRBV5-1,NA,CASSGDTFNEQFF,TGCGCCAGCAGCGGGGACACATTCAATGAGCAGTTCTTC
NA,TRBJ1-5,TRBV18,TRBD1,CASTEQGRDQPQHF,TGTGCCAGCACGGAACAGGGGAGGGATCAGCCCCAGCATTTT
NA,TRBJ1-2,TRBV7-8,NA,CASSLGQNYGYTF,TGTGCCAGCAGCTTAGGACAGAACTATGGCTACACCTTC
NA,TRBJ2-1,TRBV29-1,TRBD2,CSVEDLQPTSAQFF,TGCAGCGTTGAAGATCTACAGCCCACTAGCGCTCAGTTCTTC
NA,TRBJ2-5,TRBV29-1,TRBD2,CSTPGLVLGETQYF,TGCAGCACACCAGGACTAGTTTTGGGAGAGACCCAGTACTTC
NA,TRBJ2-5,TRBV11-2,NA,CASSSPGRETQYF,TGTGCCAGCAGCTCCCCGGGGCGGGAGACCCAGTACTTC
NA,TRBJ2-7,TRBV29-1,TRBD2,CSVGGTSGSYEQYF,TGCAGCGTGGGAGGGACTAGCGGGAGCTACGAGCAGTACTTC
NA,TRBJ1-5,TRBV19,TRBD1,CASRRQGVYQPQHF,TGTGCCAGTCGCAGACAGGGGGTATACCAGCCCCAGCATTTT
NA,TRBJ1-1,TRBV7-8,NA,CASSLVGKNTEAFF,TGTGCCAGCAGCTTAGTAGGGAAGAACACTGAAGCTTTCTTT
NA,TRBJ1-2,TRBV12-5,NA,CASGFLFGGYTF,TGTGCTAGTGGTTTTCTCTTTGGCGGCTACACCTTC
NA,TRBJ1-3,TRBV7-2,NA,CASGEGYANTIYF,TGTGCCAGCGGAGAGGGTTATGCAAACACCATATATTTT
NA,TRBJ1-2,TRBV29-1,NA,CSVPSLVGGYGYTF,TGCAGCGTACCCTCCCTCGTTGGGGGCTATGGCTACACCTTC
NA,TRBJ2-1,TRBV28,NA,CASSLPPRHEQFF,TGTGCCAGCAGTCTCCCTCCAAGGCATGAGCAGTTCTTC
NA,TRBJ2-2,TRBV27,TRBD1,CASTHGTAFNTGELFF,TGTGCCAGCACTCACGGGACAGCATTTAACACCGGGGAGCTGTTTTTT
NA,TRBJ2-7,TRBV20-1,TRBD2,CSAGLGDEQYF,TGCAGTGCAGGACTAGGGGACGAGCAGTACTTC
NA,TRBJ1-5,TRBV6-5,NA,CASSQGGGSNQPQHF,TGTGCCAGCTCCCAAGGAGGGGGGAGCAATCAGCCCCAGCATTTT
NA,TRBJ1-2,TRBV2,NA,CASSEAGGGYGYTF,TGTGCCAGCAGTGAAGCTGGGGGGGGTTATGGCTACACCTTC
NA,TRBJ2-2,TRBV7-2,NA,CASSGDHLRELFF,TGTGCCAGCAGCGGGGACCACCTCAGGGAGCTGTTTTTT
NA,TRBJ1-2,TRBV7-2,NA,CASSLSPLGDGYTF,TGTGCCAGCAGCTTAAGCCCTCTGGGGGACGGCTACACCTTC
few,TRBJ2-1,TRBV15,TRBD1,CATSRVGDRDLGEQFF,TGTGCCACCAGCAGAGTTGGGGACAGGGACCTGGGGGAGCAGTTCTTC
NA,TRBJ2-7,TRBV30,TRBD2,CAWSVRGTSGPQYF,TGTGCCTGGAGTGTACGCGGGACTAGCGGACCGCAGTACTTC
NA,TRBJ2-1,TRBV7-2,TRBD1,CASSPGGAQDNEQFF,TGTGCCAGCAGCCCAGGGGGCGCTCAGGACAATGAGCAGTTCTTC
NA,TRBJ2-7,TRBV5-1,NA,CASSLGALSSYEQYF,TGCGCCAGCAGCCTGGGGGCCCTGAGCTCCTACGAGCAGTACTTC
NA,TRBJ1-2,TRBV11-2,TRBD1,CASSPIIRDRGDGYTF,TGTGCCAGCAGCCCAATCATCCGGGACAGGGGCGATGGCTACACCTTC
NA,TRBJ2-1,TRBV18,TRBD2,CASSPLGSGINEQFF,TGTGCCAGCTCACCACTGGGCAGCGGGATCAATGAGCAGTTCTTC
once,TRBJ2-5,TRBV28,NA,CASTSDQETQYF,TGTGCCAGCACTAGCGACCAAGAGACCCAGTACTTC
NA,TRBJ2-5,TRBV9,TRBD2,CASSARLAGGETQYF,TGTGCCAGCAGCGCAAGACTAGCGGGAGGGGAGACCCAGTACTTC
NA,TRBJ2-5,TRBV28,NA,CASTEYQETQYF,TGTGCCAGCACCGAGTACCAAGAGACCCAGTACTTC
NA,TRBJ2-5,TRBV5-1,NA,CASSLMAETQETQYF,TGCGCCAGCAGCTTGATGGCGGAAACCCAAGAGACCCAGTACTTC
NA,TRBJ2-4,TRBV7-2,TRBD1,CASRPGTEIAKNIQYF,TGTGCCAGCAGACCCGGGACAGAAATAGCCAAAAACATTCAGTACTTC
NA,TRBJ1-5,TRBV30,TRBD1,CAWSHDRDQPQHF,TGTGCCTGGAGCCACGACAGGGATCAGCCCCAGCATTTT
NA,TRBJ2-5,TRBV5-6,NA,CASKGGPAEETQYF,TGTGCCAGCAAGGGGGGCCCTGCTGAAGAGACCCAGTACTTC
NA,TRBJ1-1,TRBV28,NA,CASSLAKRATRRAFF,TGTGCCAGCAGTTTGGCTAAAAGGGCGACCCGACGAGCTTTCTTT
NA,TRBJ2-7,TRBV2,NA,CASNVVGGQYF,TGTGCCAGCAATGTCGTCGGGGGCCAGTACTTC
NA,TRBJ2-1,TRBV28,NA,CASSLFLGTYNEQFF,TGTGCCAGCAGTTTATTTTTGGGGACCTACAATGAGCAGTTCTTC
NA,TRBJ2-5,TRBV28,NA,CASSRPAQWRETQYF,TGTGCCAGCAGTAGACCCGCCCAGTGGCGGGAGACCCAGTACTTC
NA,TRBJ1-2,TRBV5-1,NA,CASSLDRVNYAF,TGCGCCAGCAGCTTGGACAGGGTCAACTACGCCTTC
NA,TRBJ1-1,TRBV18,TRBD1,CASSPNRGETEAFF,TGTGCCAGCTCACCAAACAGGGGTGAGACTGAAGCTTTCTTT
NA,TRBJ2-7,TRBV4-2,TRBD2,CASSQVASGDSSYEQYF,TGTGCCAGCAGCCAAGTGGCTAGCGGAGATAGCTCCTACGAGCAGTACTTC
many,TRBJ2-2,TRBV7-2,NA,CASSFPASAGELFF,TGTGCCAGCAGCTTCCCCGCGAGTGCCGGGGAGCTGTTTTTT
NA,TRBJ1-3,TRBV7-9,NA,CASSLGLDSSGNTIYF,TGTGCCAGCAGCTTAGGTTTAGACAGCTCTGGAAACACCATATATTTT
NA,TRBJ1-1,TRBV15,NA,CATAGRSGTEAFF,TGTGCCACCGCGGGACGGTCGGGCACTGAAGCTTTCTTT
NA,TRBJ1-2,TRBV29-1,NA,CSVERAEYGYTF,TGCAGCGTTGAAAGGGCGGAGTATGGCTACACCTTC
NA,TRBJ2-3,TRBV5-1,NA,CASSLSLDTQYF,TGCGCCAGCAGCTTGTCTTTAGATACGCAGTATTTT
NA,TRBJ1-2,TRBV7-2,NA,CASSLGETGYGYTF,TGTGCCAGCAGCTTAGGGGAGACAGGCTATGGCTACACCTTC
NA,TRBJ1-1,TRBV10-3,NA,CAITNSGTTEAFF,TGTGCCATCACTAACTCCGGGACCACTGAAGCTTTCTTT